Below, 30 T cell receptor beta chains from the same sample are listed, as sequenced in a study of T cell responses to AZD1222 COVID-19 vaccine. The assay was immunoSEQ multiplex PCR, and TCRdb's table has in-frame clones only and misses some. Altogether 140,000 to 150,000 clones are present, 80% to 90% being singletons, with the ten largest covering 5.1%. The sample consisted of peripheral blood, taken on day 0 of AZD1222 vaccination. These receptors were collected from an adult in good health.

The CDR3 loop reads CASSETSGIYNEQFF. In nucleotides, the CDR3 is TGTGCCAGCAGCGAGACTAGCGGGATTTACAATGAGCAGTTCTTC. The chain uses TRBV28 and TRBJ2-1; 11 nucleotides agree with TRBD2. The CDR3 length is 15 residues. Germline V gives CDR1 MDHEN, CDR2 SYDVKM. Losses at the gene ends were 6 bases for V and 4 bases for J; bases not matched to a gene: 5.

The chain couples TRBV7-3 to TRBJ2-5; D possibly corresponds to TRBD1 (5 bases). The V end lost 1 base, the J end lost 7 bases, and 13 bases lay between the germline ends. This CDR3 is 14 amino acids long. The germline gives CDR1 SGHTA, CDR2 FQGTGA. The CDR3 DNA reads TGTGCCAGCAGCTTAATCGAAGGGGCAGGGACCCAGTACTTC. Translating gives CASSLIEGAGTQYF.

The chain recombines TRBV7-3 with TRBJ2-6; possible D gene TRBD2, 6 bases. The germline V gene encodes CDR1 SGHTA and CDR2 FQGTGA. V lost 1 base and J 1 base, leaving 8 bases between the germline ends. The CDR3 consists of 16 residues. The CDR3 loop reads CASSLRGGSGANVLTF. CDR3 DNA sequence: TGTGCCAGCAGCTTAAGGGGAGGATCTGGGGCCAACGTCCTGACTTTC. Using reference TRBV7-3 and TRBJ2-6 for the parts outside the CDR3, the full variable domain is GAGVSQTPSNKVTEKGKYVELRCDPISGHTALYWYRQSLGQGPEFLIYFQGTGAADDSGLPNDRFFAVRPEGSVSTLKIQRTERGDSAVYLCASSLRGGSGANVLTFGAGSRLTVL.

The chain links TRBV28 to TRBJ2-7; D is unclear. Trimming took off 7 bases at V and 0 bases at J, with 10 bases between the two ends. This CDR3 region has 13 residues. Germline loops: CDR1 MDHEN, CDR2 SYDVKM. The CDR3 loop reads CASKDSSSYEQYF. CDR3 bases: TGTGCCAGCAAAGACTCAAGCTCCTACGAGCAGTACTTC.

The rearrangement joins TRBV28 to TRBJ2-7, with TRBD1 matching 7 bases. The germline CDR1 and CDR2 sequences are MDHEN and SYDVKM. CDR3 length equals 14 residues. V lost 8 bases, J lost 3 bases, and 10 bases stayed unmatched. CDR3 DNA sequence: TGTGCCAGCTACTCCTTACAGGGGAGCTACGAGCAGTACTTC. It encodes CASYSLQGSYEQYF.

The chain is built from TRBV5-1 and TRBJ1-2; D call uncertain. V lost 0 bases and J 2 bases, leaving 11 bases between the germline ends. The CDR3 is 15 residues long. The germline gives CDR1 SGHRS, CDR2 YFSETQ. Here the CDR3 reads CASSLEVRANYGYTF. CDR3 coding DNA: TGCGCCAGCAGCTTGGAGGTCAGAGCCAACTATGGCTACACCTTC.

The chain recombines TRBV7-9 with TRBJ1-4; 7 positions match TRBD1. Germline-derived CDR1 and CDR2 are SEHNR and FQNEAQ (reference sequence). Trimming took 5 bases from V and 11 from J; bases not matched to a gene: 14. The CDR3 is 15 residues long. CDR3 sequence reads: CASSPYRGGSDKLFF. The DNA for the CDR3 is TGTGCCAGCAGCCCGTACAGGGGAGGTTCGGATAAACTGTTTTTT.

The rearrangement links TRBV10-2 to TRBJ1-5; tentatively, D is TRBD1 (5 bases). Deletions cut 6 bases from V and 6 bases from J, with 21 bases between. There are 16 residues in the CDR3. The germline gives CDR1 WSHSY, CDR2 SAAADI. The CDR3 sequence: CASSQDLQVQGQPQHF. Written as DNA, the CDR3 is TGCGCCAGCAGCCAGGACTTACAGGTCCAGGGTCAGCCCCAGCATTTT.

CDR3: CASSEAGARSPLHF. The CDR3 DNA reads as TGTGCCAGCAGTGAAGCAGGGGCTCGCTCACCCCTCCACTTT. This chain joins TRBV6-1 and TRBJ1-6; a weak D match, TRBD1 (5 bases). Germline CDR1 reads MNHNS; CDR2 reads SASEGT. The germline V and J ends were trimmed by 0 bases and 10 bases, with 10 bases remaining between them. The CDR3 totals 14 residues.

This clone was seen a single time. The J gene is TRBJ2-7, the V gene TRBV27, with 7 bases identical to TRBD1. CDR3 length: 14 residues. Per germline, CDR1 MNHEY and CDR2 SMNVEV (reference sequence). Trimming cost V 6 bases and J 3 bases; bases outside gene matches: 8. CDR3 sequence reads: CASRQTGYHYEQYF. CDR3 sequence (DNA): TGTGCCAGCAGGCAGACAGGGTACCACTACGAGCAGTACTTC.

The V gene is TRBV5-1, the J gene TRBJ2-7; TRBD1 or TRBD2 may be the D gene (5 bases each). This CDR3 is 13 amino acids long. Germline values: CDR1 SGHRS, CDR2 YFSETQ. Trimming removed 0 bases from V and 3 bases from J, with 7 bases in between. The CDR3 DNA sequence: TGCGCCAGCAGCTTGGTGGGGGACTACGAGCAGTACTTC. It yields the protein CASSLVGDYEQYF.

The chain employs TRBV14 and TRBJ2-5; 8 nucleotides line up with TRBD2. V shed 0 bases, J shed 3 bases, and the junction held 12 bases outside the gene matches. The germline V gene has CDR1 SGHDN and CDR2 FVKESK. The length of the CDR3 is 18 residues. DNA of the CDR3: TGTGCCAGCAGCCAAGATAGAGTAGCGGGACGGACTAAAGAGACCCAGTACTTC. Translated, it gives CASSQDRVAGRTKETQYF.

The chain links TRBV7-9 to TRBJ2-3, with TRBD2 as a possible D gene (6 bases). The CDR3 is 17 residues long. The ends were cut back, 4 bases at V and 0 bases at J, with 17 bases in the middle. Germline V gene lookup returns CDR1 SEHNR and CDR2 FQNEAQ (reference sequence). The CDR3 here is CASSSWEEHRSTDTQYF. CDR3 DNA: TGTGCCAGCAGCTCTTGGGAGGAACACAGAAGCACAGATACGCAGTATTTT.

The CDR3 is CASRASVISPLHF. The CDR3 nucleotides read TGTGCCAGCAGAGCTTCGGTTATATCACCCCTCCACTTT. This chain connects TRBV5-8 to TRBJ1-6; no definite D call. Trimming took off 5 bases at V and 10 bases at J, with 13 bases between the two ends. Germline assignment: CDR1 SGHTS and CDR2 YDEGEE. CDR3 size: 13 residues.

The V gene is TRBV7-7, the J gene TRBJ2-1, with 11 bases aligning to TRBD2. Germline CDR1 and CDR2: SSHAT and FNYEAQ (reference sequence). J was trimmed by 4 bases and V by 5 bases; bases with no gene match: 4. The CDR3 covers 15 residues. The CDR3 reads CASSRGTSGYNEQFF. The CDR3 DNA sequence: TGTGCCAGCAGCCGGGGGACTAGCGGTTACAATGAGCAGTTCTTC.

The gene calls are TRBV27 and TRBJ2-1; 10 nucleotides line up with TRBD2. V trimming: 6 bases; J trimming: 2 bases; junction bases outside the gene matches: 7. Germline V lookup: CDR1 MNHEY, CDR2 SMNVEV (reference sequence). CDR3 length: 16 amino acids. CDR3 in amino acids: CASRRSGRGTYNEQFF. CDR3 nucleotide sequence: TGTGCCAGCAGACGGAGCGGGAGGGGTACCTACAATGAGCAGTTCTTC.

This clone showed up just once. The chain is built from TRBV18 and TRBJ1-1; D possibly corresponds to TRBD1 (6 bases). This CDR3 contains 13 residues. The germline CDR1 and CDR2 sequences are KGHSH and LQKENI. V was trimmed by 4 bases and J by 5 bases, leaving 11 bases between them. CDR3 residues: CASSQDRWTEAFF. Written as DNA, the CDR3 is TGTGCCAGCTCACAAGACAGGTGGACTGAAGCTTTCTTT.

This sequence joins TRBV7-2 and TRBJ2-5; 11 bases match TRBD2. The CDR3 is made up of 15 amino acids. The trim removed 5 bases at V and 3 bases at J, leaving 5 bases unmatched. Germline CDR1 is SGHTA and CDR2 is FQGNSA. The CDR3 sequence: CASSIGTSGKETQYF. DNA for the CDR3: TGTGCCAGCAGCATCGGGACTAGCGGAAAAGAGACCCAGTACTTC.

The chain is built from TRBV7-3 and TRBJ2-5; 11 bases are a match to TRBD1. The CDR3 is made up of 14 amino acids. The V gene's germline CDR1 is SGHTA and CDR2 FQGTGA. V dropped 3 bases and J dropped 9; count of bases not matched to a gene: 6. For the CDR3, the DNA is TGTGCCAGCAGCTTGTGGACAGGGGGCGCTCCCCAGTACTTC. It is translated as CASSLWTGGAPQYF. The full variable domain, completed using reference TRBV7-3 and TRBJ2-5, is GAGVSQTPSNKVTEKGKYVELRCDPISGHTALYWYRQSLGQGPEFLIYFQGTGAADDSGLPNDRFFAVRPEGSVSTLKIQRTERGDSAVYLCASSLWTGGAPQYFGPGTRLLVL.

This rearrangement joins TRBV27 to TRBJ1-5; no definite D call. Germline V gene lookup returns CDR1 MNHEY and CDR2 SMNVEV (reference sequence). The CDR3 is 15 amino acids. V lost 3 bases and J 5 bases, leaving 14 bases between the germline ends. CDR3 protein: CASSLGGLRYQPQHF. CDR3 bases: TGTGCCAGCAGTTTGGGCGGGCTCCGATATCAGCCCCAGCATTTT.

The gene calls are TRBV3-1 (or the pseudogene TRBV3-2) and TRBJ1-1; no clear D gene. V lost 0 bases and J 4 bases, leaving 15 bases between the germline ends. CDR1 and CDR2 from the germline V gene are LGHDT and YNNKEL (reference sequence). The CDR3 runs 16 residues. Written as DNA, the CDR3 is TGTGCCAGCAGCCAAGATTGGAGCCTACGAGCCACTGAAGCTTTCTTT. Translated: CASSQDWSLRATEAFF.

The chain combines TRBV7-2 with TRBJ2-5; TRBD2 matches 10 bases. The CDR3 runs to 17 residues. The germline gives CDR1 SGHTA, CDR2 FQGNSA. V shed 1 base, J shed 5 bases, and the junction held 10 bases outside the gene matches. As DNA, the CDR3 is TGTGCCAGCAGCTTAGAACTAGCGGGGCGCGTGGTTGAGACCCAGTACTTC. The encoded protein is CASSLELAGRVVETQYF.

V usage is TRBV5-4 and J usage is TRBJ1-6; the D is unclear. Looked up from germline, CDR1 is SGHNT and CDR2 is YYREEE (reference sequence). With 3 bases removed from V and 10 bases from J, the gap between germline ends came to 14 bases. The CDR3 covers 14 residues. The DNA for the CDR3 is TGTGCCAGCAGCTCAAAGACATCGAGGTCACCCCTCCACTTT. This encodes CASSSKTSRSPLHF. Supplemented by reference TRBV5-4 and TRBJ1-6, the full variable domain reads ETGVTQSPTHLIKTRGQQVTLRCSSQSGHNTVSWYQQALGQGPQFIFQYYREEENGRGNFPPRFSGLQFPNYSSELNVNALELDDSALYLCASSSKTSRSPLHFGNGTRLTVT.

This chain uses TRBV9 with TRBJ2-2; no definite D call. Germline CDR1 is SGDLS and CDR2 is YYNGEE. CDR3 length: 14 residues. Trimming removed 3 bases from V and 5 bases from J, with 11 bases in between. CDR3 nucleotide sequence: TGTGCCAGCAGCGCCCAACTTGAGACCGGGGAGCTGTTTTTT. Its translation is CASSAQLETGELFF.

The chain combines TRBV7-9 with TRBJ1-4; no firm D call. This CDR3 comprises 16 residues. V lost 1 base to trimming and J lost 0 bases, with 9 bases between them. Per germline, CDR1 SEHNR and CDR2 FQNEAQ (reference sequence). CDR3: CASSLGGLSTNEKLFF. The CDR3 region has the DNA TGTGCCAGCAGCTTAGGCGGTCTGTCAACTAATGAAAAACTGTTTTTT. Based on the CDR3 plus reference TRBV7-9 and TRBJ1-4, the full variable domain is DTGVSQNPRHKITKRGQNVTFRCDPISEHNRLYWYRQTLGQGPEFLTYFQNEAQLEKSRLLSDRFSAERPKGSFSTLEIQRTEQGDSAMYLCASSLGGLSTNEKLFFGSGTQLSVL.

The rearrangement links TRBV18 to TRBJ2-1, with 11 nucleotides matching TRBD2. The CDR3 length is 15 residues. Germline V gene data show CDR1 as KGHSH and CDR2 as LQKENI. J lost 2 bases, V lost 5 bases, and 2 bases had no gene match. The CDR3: CASSKTSGTYNEQFF. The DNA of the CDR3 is TGTGCCAGCTCAAAGACTAGCGGGACCTACAATGAGCAGTTCTTC.

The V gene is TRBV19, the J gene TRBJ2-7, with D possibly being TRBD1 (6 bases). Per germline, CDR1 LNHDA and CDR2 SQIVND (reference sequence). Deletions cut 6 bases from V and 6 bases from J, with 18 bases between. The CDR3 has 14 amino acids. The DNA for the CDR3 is TGTGCCAGTAGCCGTACTAGTACAGGGTCCGAGCAGTACTTC. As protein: CASSRTSTGSEQYF.

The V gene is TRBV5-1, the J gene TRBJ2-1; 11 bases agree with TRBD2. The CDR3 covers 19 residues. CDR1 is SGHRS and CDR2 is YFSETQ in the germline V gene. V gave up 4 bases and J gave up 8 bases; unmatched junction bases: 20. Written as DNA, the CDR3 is TGCGCCAGCAGCCCGGGGCGGGCTAGCGGGAGGCGGTTCTGGGATGAGCAGTTCTTC. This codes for CASSPGRASGRRFWDEQFF. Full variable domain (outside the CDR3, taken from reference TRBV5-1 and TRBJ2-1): KAGVTQTPRYLIKTRGQQVTLSCSPISGHRSVSWYQQTPGQGLQFLFEYFSETQRNKGNFPGRFSGRQFSNSRSEMNVSTLELGDSALYLCASSPGRASGRRFWDEQFFGPGTRLTVL.

The CDR3 DNA is TGTGCCAGCAGCCAAGATATTGGGGCGGGCTATGGCTACACCTTC. Translated: CASSQDIGAGYGYTF. This chain links TRBV3-1 (or the pseudogene TRBV3-2) with TRBJ1-2; a possible D gene is TRBD1 (5 bases). The CDR3 totals 15 residues. Germline CDR1 and CDR2: LGHDT and YNNKEL (reference sequence). Trimming shortened V by 0 bases and J by 4 bases, and 12 bases separated the two germline ends.

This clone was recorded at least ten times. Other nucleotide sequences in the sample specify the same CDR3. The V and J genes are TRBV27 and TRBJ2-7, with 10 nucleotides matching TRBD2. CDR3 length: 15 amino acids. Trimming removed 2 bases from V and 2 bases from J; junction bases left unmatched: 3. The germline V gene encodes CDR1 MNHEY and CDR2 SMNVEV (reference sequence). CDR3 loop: CASSLRSGRAYEQYF. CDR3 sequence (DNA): TGTGCCAGCAGTTTACGGAGCGGGAGGGCCTACGAGCAGTACTTC.